These T cell receptor beta chains were read from a single sample in a study of T cell responses to AZD1222 COVID-19 vaccine. TCRdb keeps only in-frame clones here, not all; method: immunoSEQ multiplex PCR. The sample carries 250,000 to 300,000 clones, around 93% recorded once. The material sequenced was peripheral blood, taken 28 days after the second AZD1222 dose. The receptor set was obtained from an adult who received the AZD1222 COVID-19 vaccine. Each CDR3 is given with its conserved first and last residue. A D gene is named only where the DNA matches it firmly. Rows may omit the clone size; those that give it use once, few, many or a size class.

>.|TRBV4-3|.|TRBJ2-4
TGCGCCAGCAGCCAAGAAAGGAGGGGGTCAGGGGCCAAAAACATTCAGTACTTC
CASSQERRGSGAKNIQYF
>.|TRBV13|.|TRBJ2-1
TGTGCCAGCAGCGGGGGGGCTGGCTACAATGAGCAGTTCTTC
CASSGGAGYNEQFF
>.|TRBV4-3|.|TRBJ2-1
TGCGCCAGCAGCCGAATAATCGAGAGCTCCTACAATGAGCAGTTCTTC
CASSRIIESSYNEQFF
>.|TRBV28|.|TRBJ1-2
TGTGCCAGCAGTTTTGGGGGAGGAAATGGCTACACCTTC
CASSFGGGNGYTF
>.|TRBV19|.|TRBJ1-1
TGTGCCAGTAGTGCCGGGACTCAGGTGAACACTGAAGCTTTCTTT
CASSAGTQVNTEAFF
>TRBD1|TRBV5-1|.|TRBJ2-2
TGCGCCAGCAGCCGGACAGGGGCCGACACCGGGGAGCTGTTTTTT
CASSRTGADTGELFF
>TRBD2|TRBV27|.|TRBJ2-7
TGTGCCAGCAGTTTAGCGGGGGGGAACGAGCAGTACTTC
CASSLAGGNEQYF
>TRBD1|TRBV28|once|TRBJ1-6
TGTGCCAGCAGGGGGAGGACAGGAATTGGCCTCGGTTCACCCCTCCACTTT
CASRGRTGIGLGSPLHF
>.|TRBV6-2/TRBV6-3|few|TRBJ1-5
TGTGCCAGCAGCCACAATAGCAATCAGCCCCAGCATTTT
CASSHNSNQPQHF
>.|TRBV6-2/TRBV6-3|.|TRBJ1-2
TGTGCCAGCAGTTCAACAGGACCGGAAGGCTACACCTTC
CASSSTGPEGYTF
>.|TRBV4-1|.|TRBJ1-4
TGCGCCAGCAGCCAGACACCAGGGGCTCGGGGGGAAAAACTGTTTTTT
CASSQTPGARGEKLFF
>.|TRBV21-1|.|TRBJ2-3
TGTGCCAGCAGCAAATCCCGACCGGGACTAGCGGGCACAGATACGCAGTATTTT
CASSKSRPGLAGTDTQYF
>.|TRBV6-5|.|TRBJ1-4
TGTGCCAGCAGCCGGGGGCCTAATAATGAAAAACTGTTTTTT
CASSRGPNNEKLFF